Following are 7 T cell receptor beta chains from one sample sequenced in a study of cytomegalovirus exposure and HLA in healthy donors. Assay: immunoSEQ multiplex PCR; the TCRdb copy retains only in-frame clones and omits some. This table has around 200,000 clones, approximately 84% appearing once. Material: PBMCs. Source of these receptors: a woman aged 18-29 years in good health and CMV-seropositive.

This chain uses TRBV6-5 with TRBJ1-5; 7 bases are shared with TRBD1. Germline CDR1 MNHEY, CDR2 SVGAGI. The CDR3 totals 13 residues. The ends lost 6 bases at V and 5 bases at J; junction bases unmatched: 4. The CDR3 reads CASRQGTHQPQHF. DNA of the CDR3: TGTGCCAGCAGACAGGGGACCCATCAGCCCCAGCATTTT.

This clone has just one count. The J gene is TRBJ1-2, the V gene TRBV7-2, with 9 bases lining up with TRBD1. The CDR3 covers 16 residues. Germline CDR1 is SGHTA and CDR2 is FQGNSA. Unmatched junction bases numbered 5, after V lost 0 bases and J lost 3 bases. Here the CDR3 DNA reads TGTGCCAGCAGCTTAGCGTACAGGGGGCGCGACTATGGCTACACCTTC. Translating gives CASSLAYRGRDYGYTF.

The CDR3: CASHIPRQRDRGYEQYF. DNA for the CDR3: TGTGCCAGCCACATTCCCCGGCAGCGGGACAGGGGTTACGAGCAGTACTTC. The chain uses TRBV7-9 and TRBJ2-7, with TRBD1 matching over 10 bases. The J segment lost 4 bases and the V segment lost 8 bases, leaving 17 bases of the junction unmatched. The CDR3 contains 17 residues. Per the germline V gene, CDR1 is SEHNR and CDR2 is FQNEAQ (reference sequence). Based on the CDR3 plus reference TRBV7-9 and TRBJ2-7, the full variable domain is DTGVSQNPRHKITKRGQNVTFRCDPISEHNRLYWYRQTLGQGPEFLTYFQNEAQLEKSRLLSDRFSAERPKGSFSTLEIQRTEQGDSAMYLCASHIPRQRDRGYEQYFGPGTRLTVT.

The table lists this clone with a count of one. The chain links TRBV4-1 to TRBJ2-2, with TRBD2 matching over 7 bases. The V and J ends lost 3 bases and 3 bases, in that order; junction bases with no gene match: 4. CDR1 is MGHRA, CDR2 YSYEKL, per germline. The CDR3 is 15 amino acids. CDR3 loop: CASSHSGGDTGELFF. DNA of the CDR3: TGCGCCAGCAGCCACTCTGGGGGGGACACCGGGGAGCTGTTTTTT.

The chain joins TRBV7-9 to TRBJ1-3; TRBD1 agrees at 7 bases. Trimming cost V 4 bases and J 0 bases; bases outside gene matches: 3. The CDR3 spans 15 residues. CDR1 and CDR2 from the germline V gene are SEHNR and FQNEAQ (reference sequence). The CDR3 loop reads CASSWDRLSGNTIYF. The CDR3, as DNA: TGTGCCAGCAGCTGGGACAGACTCTCTGGAAACACCATATATTTT.

This clone showed up just a few times. The V call is TRBV7-2, the J call TRBJ2-7, with 9 bases lining up with TRBD2. The CDR3 runs to 16 residues. V gave up 5 bases and J gave up 8 bases; unmatched junction bases: 16. Germline CDR1 is SGHTA and CDR2 is FQGNSA. In DNA, the CDR3 is TGTGCCAGCAGCCTTGGGGCGGGGGGGCTTCAGTTGAAGCAGTACTTC. As protein: CASSLGAGGLQLKQYF.

The V call is TRBV6-1, the J call TRBJ2-1, with 9 nucleotides matching TRBD2. The germline V gene encodes CDR1 MNHNS and CDR2 SASEGT. The CDR3 length is 15 residues. The J segment lost 9 bases and the V segment lost 1 base, leaving 7 bases of the junction unmatched. CDR3 nucleotide sequence: TGTGCCAGCAGTGAAGATGGGCGGGGGGGCGTTGAGCAGTTCTTC. It codes for CASSEDGRGGVEQFF.